The table lists the clone carrying this TCR beta chain with a few counts. No antigen is known for it. The data were taken from a study of post-analysis software for immune sequencing data. V lost 2 bases and J lost 2, with 12 bases in between. This CDR3 has 15 amino acids. Germline V lookup: CDR1 SGHTA, CDR2 FQGNSA. Whole-study findings and limits: Four or five TRBV segments, TRBV5-6, TRBV5-1 and TRBV20-1 among them, were found more frequent in patients than controls. When compared against controls, multiple sclerosis patients showed significantly lower normalized Chao1 diversity.

Unique-molecular-identifier-tagged TCR beta cDNA libraries were used. Via MiXCR, TCRdb re-called the PCR reads, giving one row per CDR3 protein. In the table there are about 770,000 distinct CDR3 sequences, roughly 46% of which are singletons. This TCR was sampled from a girl aged 10 to 17 with multiple sclerosis. Sequencing was performed on blood. This chain links TRBV7-2 with TRBJ2-5, with TRBD2 as a possible D gene (6 bases). The CDR3 region is CASSLRAGRQETQYF. DNA of the CDR3: TGTGCCAGCAGCTTAAGGGCAGGGAGGCAAGAGACCCAGTACTTC.